This entry describes one T cell receptor (beta chain). Its antigen is unidentified. Clones were read by immunoSEQ multiplex PCR, and TCRdb kept only the in-frame ones, dropping some. Of about 2 million clones listed, approximately 95% were seen once; the top ten hold more than 0.95%. V lost 4 bases to trimming and J lost 4 bases; unmatched junction nucleotides: 9. The length of the CDR3 is 15 residues. Germline V CDR1 and CDR2: SGHRS, YFSETQ. These data originate in a study of shared clonotypes between healthy human individuals. Findings and limits, study-wide: Generation of non-shared clonotypes was less probable than generation of clonotypes shared by all four donors. For naive CD4 cells, roughly 5.5% of clonotypes were shared across several donors.

CD8 cells regarded as naive lacked CD45RO, were positively chosen for CCR7, and omitted terminally differentiated effector memory CD45RA+ cells. The source of this sequence is a man younger than 35 in good health. The material sequenced was naive CD8+ T cells sorted from blood. The J gene is TRBJ1-2, the V gene TRBV5-1; 8 bases line up with TRBD1. DNA for the CDR3: TGCGCCAGCAGCCCCTGGACAACAGGGGGCTATGGCTACACCTTC. Translating it yields CASSPWTTGGYGYTF.